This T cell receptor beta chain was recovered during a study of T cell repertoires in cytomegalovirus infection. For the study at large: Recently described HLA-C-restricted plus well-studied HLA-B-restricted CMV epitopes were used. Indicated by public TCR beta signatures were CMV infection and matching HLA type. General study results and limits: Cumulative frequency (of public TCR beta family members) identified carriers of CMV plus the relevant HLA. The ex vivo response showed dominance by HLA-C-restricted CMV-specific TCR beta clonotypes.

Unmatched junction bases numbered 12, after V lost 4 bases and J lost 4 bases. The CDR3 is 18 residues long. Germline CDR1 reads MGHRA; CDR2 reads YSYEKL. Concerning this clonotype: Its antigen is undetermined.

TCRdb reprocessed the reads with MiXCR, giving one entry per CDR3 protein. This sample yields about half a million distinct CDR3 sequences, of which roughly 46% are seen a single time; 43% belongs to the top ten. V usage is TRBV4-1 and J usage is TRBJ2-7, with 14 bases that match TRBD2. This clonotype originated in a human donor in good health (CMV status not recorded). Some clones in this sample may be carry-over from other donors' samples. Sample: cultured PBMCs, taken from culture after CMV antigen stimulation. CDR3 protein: CASSPVPGLAGVEYEQYF. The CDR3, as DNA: TGCGCCAGCAGCCCCGTCCCGGGACTAGCGGGAGTGGAATACGAGCAGTACTTC.